Listed here are 27 T cell receptor beta chains from one sample, sequenced in a study of STAT5B mutations in CD4+ large granular lymphocyte leukemia. Produced via immunoSEQ multiplex PCR; TCRdb's table is partial and in-frame only. The table has more than 40,000 clones, 65% to 85% seen once. The sequenced sample was CD4+ T cells from blood buffy coats. Source of these receptors: a human donor in good health.

This chain uses TRBV4-2 with TRBJ2-5, with D perhaps TRBD2 (6 bases). The V and J ends lost 4 bases and 3 bases respectively, with 12 bases between them. Germline-derived CDR1 and CDR2 are LGHNA and YNFKEQ. This CDR3 has 14 amino acids. The CDR3 loop is CASSPGIAEETQYF. In DNA form, the CDR3 reads TGTGCCAGCAGCCCCGGGATAGCGGAAGAGACCCAGTACTTC.

The chain combines TRBV19 with TRBJ1-4; TRBD1 matches at 9 bases. V gave up 6 bases and J gave up 8 bases; unmatched junction bases: 7. In germline, CDR1 is LNHDA, CDR2 SQIVND (reference sequence). The CDR3 runs to 14 residues. CDR3 sequence: CASRAGTGPEKLFF. In DNA form, the CDR3 reads TGTGCCAGTAGGGCCGGGACAGGGCCCGAAAAACTGTTTTTT.

This chain connects TRBV5-1 to TRBJ2-7, with a possible D match to TRBD1 (5 bases). Germline-derived CDR1 and CDR2 are SGHRS and YFSETQ. The CDR3 sequence is 15 residues long. V was trimmed by 4 bases and J by 2 bases, leaving 16 bases between them. Here the CDR3 reads CASSPLGATPYEQYF. CDR3 DNA: TGCGCCAGCAGCCCTCTAGGGGCTACGCCCTACGAGCAGTACTTC.

Note on this clone: At one end the junction does not follow the germline gene, possibly because of a read error. V and J are TRBV20-1 and TRBJ2-1; 7 nucleotides align to TRBD1. Germline loops: CDR1 DFQATT, CDR2 SNEGSKA (reference sequence). This CDR3 contains 11 residues. The CDR3 loop reads CSASGQERSLF. The CDR3 region has the DNA TGCAGTGCTAGTGGACAGGAGAGAAGTCTCTTC.

This clone was detected only a few times. The CDR3 is CASSDRYSNQPQHF. The CDR3 nucleotides read TGTGCCAGCAGCGACAGGTATAGCAATCAGCCCCAGCATTTT. J is TRBJ1-5 and V is TRBV27; possible D gene TRBD1, 6 bases. Trimming took 6 bases from V and 0 from J, leaving 9 bases between them. This CDR3 is built from 14 residues. Germline lookup yields CDR1 MNHEY and CDR2 SMNVEV (reference sequence).

The rearrangement uses TRBV11-2 and TRBJ1-1; D not certain. This CDR3 comprises 15 residues. Germline values: CDR1 SGHAT, CDR2 FQNNGV. V was pared by 2 bases and J by 4 bases, with 14 bases between. CDR3 DNA: TGTGCCAGCAGCTTATATGTGTTTTACGGCACTGAAGCTTTCTTT. This encodes CASSLYVFYGTEAFF.

V and J are TRBV5-1 and TRBJ2-7; maybe TRBD2 (5 bases). CDR3 size: 13 residues. CDR1 is SGHRS, CDR2 YFSETQ, per germline. V dropped 5 bases and J dropped 3 bases, with 12 bases sitting between them. CDR3 amino acids: CASSSERDYEQYF. The CDR3 DNA follows: TGCGCCAGCAGTAGCGAAAGGGACTACGAGCAGTACTTC.

The chain is built from TRBV18 and TRBJ2-6; no reliable D call. This CDR3 is 17 amino acids long. CDR1 and CDR2 (germline): KGHSH, LQKENI. V was clipped by 2 bases and J by 0 bases, with 11 bases between them. The CDR3 sequence: CASSPANGNSGANVLTF. The DNA of the CDR3 is TGTGCCAGCTCACCAGCTAATGGCAACTCTGGGGCCAACGTCCTGACTTTC.

This clone has just a few counts. The chain employs TRBV15 and TRBJ1-3; no clear D. The CDR3 has 12 amino acids. With 0 bases removed from V and 4 bases from J, the gap between germline ends came to 1 base. Germline assignment: CDR1 LNHNV and CDR2 YYDKDF (reference sequence). As DNA, the CDR3 is TGTGCCACCAGCAGAGAAGGAAACACCATATATTTT. Amino acid sequence: CATSREGNTIYF.

This chain joins TRBV6-6 and TRBJ1-5; D is uncertain. V was pared by 5 bases and J by 1 base, with 12 bases between. Per the germline V gene, CDR1 is MNHNY and CDR2 is SVGAGI (reference sequence). The CDR3 loop spans 15 amino acids. This chain's CDR3 is CASSAKGFSNQPQHF. The CDR3 DNA follows: TGTGCCAGCAGTGCGAAGGGATTCAGCAATCAGCCCCAGCATTTT.

This clone was seen once. This chain connects TRBV29-1 to TRBJ1-1, with a weak D call TRBD1 (5 bases). The CDR3 is 13 residues long. Germline values: CDR1 SQVTM, CDR2 ANQGSEA. The V end was cut by 6 bases, the J end by 9 bases, with 20 bases between. CDR3 region: CSVGGVRDHKAFF. The CDR3, as DNA: TGCAGCGTGGGAGGAGTCAGGGATCACAAAGCTTTCTTT.

The J gene is TRBJ2-1, the V gene TRBV10-3; D gene ambiguous. The CDR3 contains 11 residues. CDR1 is ENHRY and CDR2 is SYGVKD in the germline V gene. Trimming cost V 6 bases and J 9 bases, with 9 bases left between them. The CDR3 nucleotides read TGTGCCATCAGCTCCTTTTTTGAGCAGTTCTTC. This sequence encodes CAISSFFEQFF.

The rearrangement uses TRBV5-1 and TRBJ2-1; D gene ambiguous. This CDR3 comprises 15 residues. The germline CDR1 and CDR2 sequences are SGHRS and YFSETQ. The V gene lost 1 base and the J gene lost 3 bases, with 11 bases spanning the gap. The CDR3 DNA is TGCGCCAGCAGCTTGCGAGACCCCGGCTACAATGAGCAGTTCTTC. Translating it yields CASSLRDPGYNEQFF.

The chain links TRBV4-1 to TRBJ1-6, with D perhaps TRBD1 (5 bases). This CDR3 has 15 amino acids. In germline, CDR1 is MGHRA, CDR2 YSYEKL. V shed 1 base and J shed 7 bases, with 11 bases lying between them. CDR3 in DNA: TGCGCCAGCAGCCAAGGGACACTGGGGAATTCACCCCTCCACTTT. It is translated as CASSQGTLGNSPLHF.

The chain couples TRBV7-2 to TRBJ2-3; 14 bases match TRBD2. J gave up 6 bases and V 11 bases, and 10 bases lay outside the gene matches. The CDR3 loop spans 15 amino acids. Germline V gene lookup returns CDR1 SGHTA and CDR2 FQGNSA. CDR3 nucleotide sequence: TGTGCCCCCCAACGGACTAGCGGGGGGTCTGATACGCAGTATTTT. Translation: CAPQRTSGGSDTQYF.

This clone came up a few times. This chain links TRBV7-9 with TRBJ1-4; D not resolved. The CDR3 extends over 15 amino acids. Deletions cut 5 bases from V and 8 bases from J, with 18 bases between. Germline V CDR1 and CDR2: SEHNR, FQNEAQ (reference sequence). The CDR3 loop is CASSQDGKRSEKLFF. As DNA, the CDR3 is TGTGCCAGCAGCCAGGACGGGAAAAGATCCGAAAAACTGTTTTTT.

The chain uses TRBV5-4 and TRBJ2-2; the match to TRBD1 covers 9 bases. J lost 5 bases, V lost 4 bases, and 6 bases had no gene match. This CDR3 has 15 amino acids. Germline assignment: CDR1 SGHNT and CDR2 YYREEE (reference sequence). This CDR3 is CASSVDRGRTGELFF. In DNA form, the CDR3 reads TGTGCCAGCAGCGTGGACAGGGGAAGGACCGGGGAGCTGTTTTTT.

The chain couples TRBV7-9 to TRBJ2-5, with TRBD2 as a possible D gene (7 bases). The CDR3 length is 16 residues. The germline gives CDR1 SEHNR, CDR2 FQNEAQ (reference sequence). V lost 5 bases and J lost 1, with 17 bases in between. CDR3 region: CASSSRGAGAQETQYF. CDR3 nucleotide sequence: TGTGCCAGCAGCAGCCGGGGGGCGGGGGCCCAAGAGACCCAGTACTTC.

The chain couples TRBV7-3 to TRBJ1-5, with D hard to call. CDR1 is SGHTA and CDR2 is FQGTGA in the germline V gene. V shed 2 bases and J shed 5 bases, with 7 bases lying between them. The length of the CDR3 is 13 residues. The CDR3 sequence is CASSLDEHQPQHF. The CDR3 nucleotides read TGTGCCAGCAGCTTAGATGAGCATCAGCCCCAGCATTTT.

V and J are TRBV7-8 and TRBJ2-7, with 8 nucleotides matching TRBD1. This CDR3 is 16 amino acids long. Germline CDR1 SGHVS, CDR2 FQNEAQ. V lost 6 bases, J lost 6 bases, and 16 bases stayed unmatched. CDR3 nucleotide sequence: TGTGCCAGCAGAAAACCCGGACAGGGTTCAACTACCGAGCAGTACTTC. Translation gives CASRKPGQGSTTEQYF.

V is TRBV6-6 and J is TRBJ1-1; 8 nucleotides align to TRBD1. This CDR3 contains 16 residues. The V segment lost 0 bases and the J segment 5 bases; nucleotides outside the gene matches: 8. The germline V gene encodes CDR1 MNHNY and CDR2 SVGAGI (reference sequence). The CDR3 bases are TGTGCCAGCAGTTACTCGCCCAGGACAGGGTCGACTGAAGCTTTCTTT. Its translation: CASSYSPRTGSTEAFF.

A note on this clone: This sample includes further DNA sequences coding for the same CDR3. The gene calls are TRBV19 and TRBJ2-7; D may be TRBD1 (5 bases). The CDR3 contains 13 residues. The V end lost 6 bases, the J end lost 1 base, and 10 bases lay between the germline ends. Germline lookup yields CDR1 LNHDA and CDR2 SQIVND (reference sequence). The CDR3 loop is CASSIPGSYEQYF. The CDR3 DNA reads as TGTGCCAGTAGCATACCAGGGTCCTACGAGCAGTACTTC.

This clone was picked up one time. The CDR3 region is CASSPISPTYEQYF. The CDR3 nucleotides read TGTGCCAGCAGCCCTATCTCCCCAACCTACGAGCAGTACTTC. V and J are TRBV4-2 and TRBJ2-7, with unresolved D. Germline V gives CDR1 LGHNA, CDR2 YNFKEQ. The CDR3 runs 14 residues. Trimming shortened V by 4 bases and J by 2 bases, and 12 bases separated the two germline ends.

The chain recombines TRBV9 with TRBJ2-5, with TRBD1 identical over 8 bases. This CDR3 region has 14 residues. V shed 3 bases and J 1 base; nucleotides not matched to a gene: 2. Germline values: CDR1 SGDLS, CDR2 YYNGEE. CDR3 DNA: TGTGCCAGCAGCGGGACAGGGCCCCAAGAGACCCAGTACTTC. As protein: CASSGTGPQETQYF.

The rearrangement joins TRBV9 to TRBJ2-2, with 7 bases aligning to TRBD1. Germline lookup yields CDR1 SGDLS and CDR2 YYNGEE. The V and J ends lost 0 bases and 8 bases, in that order; junction bases with no gene match: 4. CDR3 length equals 14 residues. The CDR3 DNA reads TGTGCCAGCAGCGTAGTGCCGGACAGGGGGGAGCTGTTTTTT. Amino acids: CASSVVPDRGELFF.

V gene TRBV29-1 combines with J gene TRBJ1-4; D ambiguous. This CDR3 spans 13 amino acids. Germline values: CDR1 SQVTM, CDR2 ANQGSEA. Trimming cost V 7 bases and J 4 bases, with 13 bases left between them. The CDR3 sequence: CSAGRALNEKLFF. The CDR3 DNA sequence: TGCAGCGCTGGCCGGGCCCTTAATGAAAAACTGTTTTTT.

The CDR3 bases are TGTGCCAGCAGCCAAAGAGGATGGACAGGCACAGATACGCAGTATTTT. It codes for CASSQRGWTGTDTQYF. The chain links TRBV5-4 to TRBJ2-3; the D gene is possibly TRBD1 (6 bases). The CDR3 has 16 residues. The V gene lost 4 bases and the J gene lost 1 base, with 16 bases spanning the gap. CDR1 and CDR2 (germline): SGHNT, YYREEE (reference sequence).